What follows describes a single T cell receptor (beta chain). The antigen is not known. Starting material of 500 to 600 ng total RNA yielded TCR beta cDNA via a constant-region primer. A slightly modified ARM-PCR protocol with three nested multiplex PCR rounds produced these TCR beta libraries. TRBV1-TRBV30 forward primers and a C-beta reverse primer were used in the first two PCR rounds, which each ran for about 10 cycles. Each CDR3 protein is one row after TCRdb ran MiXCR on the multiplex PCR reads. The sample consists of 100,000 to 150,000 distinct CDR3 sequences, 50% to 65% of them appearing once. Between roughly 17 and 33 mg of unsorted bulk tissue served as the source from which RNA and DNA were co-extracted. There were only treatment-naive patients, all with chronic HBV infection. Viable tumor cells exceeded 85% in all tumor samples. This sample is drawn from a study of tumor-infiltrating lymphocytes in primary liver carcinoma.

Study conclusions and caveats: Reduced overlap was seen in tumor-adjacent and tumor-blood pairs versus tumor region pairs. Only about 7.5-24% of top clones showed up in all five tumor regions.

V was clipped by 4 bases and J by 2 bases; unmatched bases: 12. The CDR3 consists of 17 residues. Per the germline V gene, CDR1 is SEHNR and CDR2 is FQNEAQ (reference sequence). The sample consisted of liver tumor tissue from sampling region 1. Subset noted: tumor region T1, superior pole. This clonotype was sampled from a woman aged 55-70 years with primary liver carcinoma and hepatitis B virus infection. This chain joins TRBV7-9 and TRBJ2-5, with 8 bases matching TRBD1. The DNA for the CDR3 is TGTGCCAGCAGCTCCTCCCCGGGACAGGTCCGGCAAGAGACCCAGTACTTC. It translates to CASSSSPGQVRQETQYF.